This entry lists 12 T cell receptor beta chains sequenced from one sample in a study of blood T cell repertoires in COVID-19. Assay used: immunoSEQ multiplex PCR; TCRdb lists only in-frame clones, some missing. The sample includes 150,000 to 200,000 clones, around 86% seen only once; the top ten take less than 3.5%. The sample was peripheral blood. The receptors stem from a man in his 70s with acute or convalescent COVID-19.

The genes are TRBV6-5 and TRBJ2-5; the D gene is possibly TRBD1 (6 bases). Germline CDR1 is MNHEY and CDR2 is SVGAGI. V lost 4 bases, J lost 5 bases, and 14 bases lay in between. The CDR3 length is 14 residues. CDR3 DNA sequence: TGTGCCAGCAGTTCGCAAGGGGGTGGGGAGACCCAGTACTTC. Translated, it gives CASSSQGGGETQYF.

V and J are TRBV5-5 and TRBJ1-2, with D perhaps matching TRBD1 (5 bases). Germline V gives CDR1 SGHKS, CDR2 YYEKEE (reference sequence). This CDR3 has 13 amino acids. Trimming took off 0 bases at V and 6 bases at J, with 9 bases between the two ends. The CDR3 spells CASSLAGVDGYTF. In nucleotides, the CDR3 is TGTGCCAGCAGCTTGGCGGGGGTCGATGGCTACACCTTC. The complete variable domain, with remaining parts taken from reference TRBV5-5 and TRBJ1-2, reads DAGVTQSPTHLIKTRGQQVTLRCSPISGHKSVSWYQQVLGQGPQFIFQYYEKEERGRGNFPDRFSARQFPNYSSELNVNALLLGDSALYLCASSLAGVDGYTFGSGTRLTVV.

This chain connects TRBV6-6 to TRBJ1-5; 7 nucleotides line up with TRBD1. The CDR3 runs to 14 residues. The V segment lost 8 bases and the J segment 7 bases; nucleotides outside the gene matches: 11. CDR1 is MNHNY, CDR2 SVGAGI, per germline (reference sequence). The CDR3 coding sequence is TGTGCCAGCCGATTGACAGGGAAGGACCAGCCCCAGCATTTT. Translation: CASRLTGKDQPQHF.

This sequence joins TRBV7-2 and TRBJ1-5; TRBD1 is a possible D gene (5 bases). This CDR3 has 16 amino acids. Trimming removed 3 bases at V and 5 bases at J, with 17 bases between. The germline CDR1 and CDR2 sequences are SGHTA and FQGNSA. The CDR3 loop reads CASSFGPGGNDQPQHF. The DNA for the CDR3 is TGTGCCAGCAGCTTCGGTCCGGGGGGGAACGATCAGCCCCAGCATTTT.

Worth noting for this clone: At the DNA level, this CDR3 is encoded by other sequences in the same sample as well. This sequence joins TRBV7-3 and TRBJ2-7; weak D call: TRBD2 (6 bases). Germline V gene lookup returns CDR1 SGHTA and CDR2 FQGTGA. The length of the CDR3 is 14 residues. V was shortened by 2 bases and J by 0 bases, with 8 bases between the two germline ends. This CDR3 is CASSLGGTSYEQYF. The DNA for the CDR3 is TGTGCCAGCAGCTTAGGCGGGACCTCCTACGAGCAGTACTTC.

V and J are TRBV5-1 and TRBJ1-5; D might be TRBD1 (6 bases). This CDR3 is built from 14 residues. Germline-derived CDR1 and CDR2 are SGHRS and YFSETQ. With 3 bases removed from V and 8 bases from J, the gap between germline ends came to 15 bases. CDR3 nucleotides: TGCGCCAGCAGCTCCACAGGGAACATTGAGCCCCAGCATTTT. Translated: CASSSTGNIEPQHF.

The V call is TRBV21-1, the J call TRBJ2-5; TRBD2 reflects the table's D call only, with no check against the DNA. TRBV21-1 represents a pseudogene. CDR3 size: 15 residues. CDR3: CASSPSEVPLETQYF. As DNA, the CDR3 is TGTGCCAGCAGTCCTTCGGAGGTTCCCCTAGAGACCCAGTACTTC.

The CDR3 DNA sequence: TGTGCCACCCGAGGGGGACACCTAAGGGGCAATGAGCAGTTCTTC. Its protein is CATRGGHLRGNEQFF. This rearrangement joins TRBV24-1 to TRBJ2-1; tentative D call: TRBD1 (6 bases). The CDR3 has 15 residues. The V and J ends lost 9 bases and 6 bases respectively, with 20 bases between them. The germline V gene has CDR1 KGHDR and CDR2 SFDVKD.

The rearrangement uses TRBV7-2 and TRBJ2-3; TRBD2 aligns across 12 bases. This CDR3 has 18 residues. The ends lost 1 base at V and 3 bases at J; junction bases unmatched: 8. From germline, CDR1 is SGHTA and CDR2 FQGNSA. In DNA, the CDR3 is TGTGCCAGCAGCTTAGGACTAGCGGGAGCGTTTGGGACAGATACGCAGTATTTT. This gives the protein CASSLGLAGAFGTDTQYF.

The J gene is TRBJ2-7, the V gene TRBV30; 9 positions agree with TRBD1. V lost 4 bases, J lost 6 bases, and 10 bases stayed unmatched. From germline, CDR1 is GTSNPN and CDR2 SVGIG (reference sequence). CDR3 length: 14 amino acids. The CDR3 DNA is TGTGCCTGGACACGGGGGACAGGGAAAGGCGAGCAGTACTTC. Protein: CAWTRGTGKGEQYF.

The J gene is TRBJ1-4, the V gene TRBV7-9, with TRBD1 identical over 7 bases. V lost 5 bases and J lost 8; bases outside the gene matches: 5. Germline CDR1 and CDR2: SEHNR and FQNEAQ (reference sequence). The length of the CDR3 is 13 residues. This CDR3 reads CASSKGALEKLFF. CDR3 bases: TGTGCCAGCAGCAAGGGGGCGTTGGAAAAACTGTTTTTT.

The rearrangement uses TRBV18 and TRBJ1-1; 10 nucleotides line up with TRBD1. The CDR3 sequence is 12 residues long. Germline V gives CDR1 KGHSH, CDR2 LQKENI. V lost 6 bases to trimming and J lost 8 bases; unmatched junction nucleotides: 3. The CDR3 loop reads CASSQTGGEAFF. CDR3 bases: TGTGCCAGCTCTCAGACAGGGGGCGAAGCTTTCTTT.